A single sample gave rise to the 3 T cell receptor beta chains below, sequenced in a study of radiation and T cells in renal cell carcinoma. Time point given: blood 2 weeks post-SBRT. Treatment indicated: 15 Gy SBRT to primary tumor, nephrectomy 4 weeks later. TCRdb's copy holds only in-frame clones and misses some; the assay was immunoSEQ multiplex PCR. The data hold around 130,000 clones, with approximately 90% observed a single time. Sequencing was performed on blood, taken from a patient whose treatment included radiotherapy and nephrectomy. The receptors shown here come from a woman in her sixties or seventies with renal cell carcinoma.

The chain carries TRBV7-9 and TRBJ2-1; TRBD1 is a possible D gene (7 bases). Germline V CDR1 and CDR2: SEHNR, FQNEAQ (reference sequence). The CDR3 has 16 amino acids. Trimming pared 4 bases from V and 0 bases from J, leaving 13 bases between. This chain's CDR3 is CASSSGQTSSYNEQFF. CDR3 bases: TGTGCCAGCAGCTCGGGACAGACTAGCTCCTACAATGAGCAGTTCTTC.

The chain has TRBV7-8 and TRBJ2-5; D remains unclear. CDR1 SGHVS and CDR2 FQNEAQ come from the germline V gene. Between the trimmed V and J ends, which lost 5 bases and 5 bases, there was a span of 9 bases. CDR3 length: 12 residues. The CDR3 reads CASSREGETQYF. CDR3 sequence (DNA): TGTGCCAGCAGCCGAGAAGGGGAGACCCAGTACTTC.

V and J are TRBV5-5 and TRBJ2-7; maybe TRBD2 (5 bases). V was cut by 1 base and J by 4 bases, with 15 bases left in between. Looked up from germline, CDR1 is SGHKS and CDR2 is YYEKEE (reference sequence). There are 15 residues in the CDR3. CDR3 DNA: TGTGCCAGCAGCTTGTCTTCGGGGTTTAGGTACGAGCAGTACTTC. Amino acid sequence: CASSLSSGFRYEQYF.